The 19 T cell receptor beta chains below all came from one sample that was sequenced in a study of cytomegalovirus exposure and HLA in healthy donors. Primers for the PCR totalled 60 Vbeta and 13 Jbeta. The repertoire was sequenced with immunoSEQ multiplex PCR; TCRdb's copy has only in-frame clones and lacks some. Of about 92,000 clones listed, just under 85% were seen once; the top ten hold around 5.2%. Material for sequencing was PBMCs. The source of these receptors is a woman aged 18-35 years in good health and CMV-seropositive.

J is TRBJ2-3 and V is TRBV10-2, with 16 bases matching TRBD2. From germline, CDR1 is WSHSY and CDR2 SAAADI. V shed 10 bases, J shed 8 bases, and the junction held 6 bases outside the gene matches. The CDR3 length is 14 residues. Here the CDR3 reads CATGTSGRASTQYF. For the CDR3, the DNA is TGCGCCACCGGGACTAGCGGGAGGGCCAGTACGCAGTATTTT.

The gene calls are TRBV27 and TRBJ2-1; a possible D gene is TRBD2 (5 bases). V lost 5 bases, J lost 6 bases, and 11 bases lay in between. The germline CDR1 and CDR2 sequences are MNHEY and SMNVEV (reference sequence). This CDR3 region has 13 residues. DNA for the CDR3: TGTGCCAGCAGTAGCGGAATCTTCAATGAGCAGTTCTTC. Its translation is CASSSGIFNEQFF.

The chain is built from TRBV25-1 and TRBJ2-7, with 11 nucleotides matching TRBD2. This CDR3 is built from 15 residues. Germline lookup yields CDR1 MGHDK and CDR2 SYGVNS. J lost 7 bases, V lost 6 bases, and 11 bases had no gene match. CDR3 residues: CASRIAGGPSWEQYF. The CDR3 coding sequence is TGTGCCAGCAGGATAGCGGGAGGGCCGAGCTGGGAGCAGTACTTC.

The V and J genes are TRBV28 and TRBJ2-7; 11 bases match TRBD2. Looked up from germline, CDR1 is MDHEN and CDR2 is SYDVKM. The CDR3 length is 15 residues. V shed 7 bases, J shed 3 bases, and the junction held 8 bases outside the gene matches. CDR3 protein: CASTWGLADFYEQYF. The CDR3 DNA is TGTGCCAGCACCTGGGGACTAGCGGATTTCTACGAGCAGTACTTC.

The J gene is TRBJ2-3, the V gene TRBV5-1, with 8 bases identical to TRBD2. The germline V gene encodes CDR1 SGHRS and CDR2 YFSETQ. Unmatched junction bases numbered 7, after V lost 1 base and J lost 6 bases. This CDR3 comprises 15 residues. CDR3 nucleotides: TGCGCCAGCAGCTTGCCAGCGGGAGTGAGGGATACGCAGTATTTT. Translated: CASSLPAGVRDTQYF.

For the CDR3, the DNA is TGTGCCAGCATGAAAGCGGGCACCGGGGAGCTGTTTTTT. This gives the protein CASMKAGTGELFF. The chain carries TRBV2 and TRBJ2-2; the D gene is possibly TRBD2 (6 bases). This CDR3 comprises 13 residues. The germline V gene encodes CDR1 SNHLY and CDR2 FYNNEI. Trimming stripped 7 bases from V and 4 bases from J, with 10 bases between.

CDR3 sequence (DNA): TGCGCCAGCAGGGTGTCACAGCAAGAGACCCAGTACTTC. Protein sequence: CASRVSQQETQYF. This sequence joins TRBV5-1 and TRBJ2-5; D call uncertain. The V end was cut by 5 bases, the J end by 2 bases, with 10 bases between. Per the germline V gene, CDR1 is SGHRS and CDR2 is YFSETQ. The CDR3 consists of 13 residues. Drawing the rest from reference TRBV5-1 and TRBJ2-5, the complete variable domain is KAGVTQTPRYLIKTRGQQVTLSCSPISGHRSVSWYQQTPGQGLQFLFEYFSETQRNKGNFPGRFSGRQFSNSRSEMNVSTLELGDSALYLCASRVSQQETQYFGPGTRLLVL.

This chain connects TRBV15 to TRBJ1-4; D is undetermined. The CDR3 length is 15 residues. The V end was cut by 0 bases, the J end by 2 bases, with 7 bases between. Per germline, CDR1 LNHNV and CDR2 YYDKDF (reference sequence). CDR3 protein: CATSRDKTTNEKLFF. DNA of the CDR3: TGTGCCACCAGCAGAGATAAGACTACTAATGAAAAACTGTTTTTT.

The genes are TRBV30 and TRBJ2-1, with TRBD1 as a possible D gene (6 bases). Germline loops: CDR1 GTSNPN, CDR2 SVGIG (reference sequence). With 4 bases removed from V and 15 bases from J, the gap between germline ends came to 16 bases. The length of the CDR3 is 11 residues. DNA of the CDR3: TGTGCCTGGAATGTGGCAGGGGATACGTTCTTC. Amino acid sequence: CAWNVAGDTFF.

The chain recombines TRBV10-3 with TRBJ1-5; D is unresolved. V shed 5 bases and J shed 3 bases, with 8 bases lying between them. The germline gives CDR1 ENHRY, CDR2 SYGVKD. The CDR3 loop spans 13 amino acids. The CDR3 loop is CAISTGSNQPQHF. The CDR3 DNA follows: TGTGCCATCAGTACCGGGTCCAATCAGCCCCAGCATTTT.

The chain couples TRBV5-1 to TRBJ2-2; tentatively, D is TRBD1 (5 bases). Trimming shortened V by 4 bases and J by 4 bases, and 11 bases separated the two germline ends. CDR3 length: 14 residues. Per the germline V gene, CDR1 is SGHRS and CDR2 is YFSETQ. CDR3 loop: CASSPTDSTGELFF. Written as DNA, the CDR3 is TGCGCCAGCAGCCCGACTGACAGCACCGGGGAGCTGTTTTTT.

This sequence joins TRBV28 and TRBJ1-1, with D maybe TRBD1 (6 bases). The CDR3 runs to 15 residues. Germline V gene data show CDR1 as MDHEN and CDR2 as SYDVKM. Deletions cut 6 bases from V and 7 bases from J, with 21 bases between. CDR3: CASSPSRGGVGEAFF. CDR3 coding DNA: TGTGCCAGCAGCCCTAGTCGGGGGGGCGTGGGTGAAGCTTTCTTT.

J is TRBJ2-7 and V is TRBV7-9; 12 bases are a match to TRBD2. The germline V gene has CDR1 SEHNR and CDR2 FQNEAQ (reference sequence). The CDR3 is 14 residues long. The V gene end was trimmed by 1 base and the J gene end by 7 bases; junction bases not matched to a gene: 2. The CDR3 here is CASSLVLAGGEQYF. The CDR3 DNA follows: TGTGCCAGCAGCTTAGTTCTAGCGGGGGGGGAGCAGTACTTC.

The chain combines TRBV9 with TRBJ1-6; D is ambiguous. CDR3 length: 15 residues. Trimming pared 4 bases from V and 6 bases from J, leaving 14 bases between. The germline CDR1 and CDR2 sequences are SGDLS and YYNGEE. The CDR3 nucleotides are TGTGCCAGCAGCCCACAACTAGGCGGTAATTCACCCCTCCACTTT. Protein product: CASSPQLGGNSPLHF.

This clone was seen a few times. The rearrangement joins TRBV4-1 to TRBJ1-5, with D perhaps matching TRBD1 (6 bases). This CDR3 has 16 residues. Germline CDR1 reads MGHRA; CDR2 reads YSYEKL. The germline V and J ends were trimmed by 1 base and 4 bases, with 14 bases remaining between them. The DNA of the CDR3 is TGCGCCAGCAGCCAAGGCCTTCTCCAGGGGAATCAGCCCCAGCATTTT. Encoded protein: CASSQGLLQGNQPQHF.

The chain joins TRBV2 to TRBJ2-7; 10 bases align to TRBD1. The CDR3 runs 17 residues. The germline CDR1 and CDR2 sequences are SNHLY and FYNNEI. The V and J ends lost 3 bases and 7 bases, in that order; junction bases with no gene match: 15. CDR3: CASSDRDRGPPSGEQYF. CDR3 DNA: TGTGCCAGCAGTGACCGGGACAGGGGACCTCCTTCGGGGGAGCAGTACTTC.

The rearrangement links TRBV30 to TRBJ2-7, with 8 bases that match TRBD1. CDR1 GTSNPN and CDR2 SVGIG come from the germline V gene (reference sequence). V shed 2 bases and J 6 bases; nucleotides not matched to a gene: 6. The CDR3 is 13 residues long. DNA for the CDR3: TGTGCCTGGAGTCGCAGGGGGCCAAGCGAGCAGTACTTC. As protein: CAWSRRGPSEQYF. Drawing the rest from reference TRBV30 and TRBJ2-7, the complete variable domain is SQTIHQWPATLVQPVGSPLSLECTVEGTSNPNLYWYRQAAGRGLQLLFYSVGIGQISSEVPQNLSASRPQDRQFILSSKKLLLSDSGFYLCAWSRRGPSEQYFGPGTRLTVT.

The sample holds a few counts of this clone. The chain employs TRBV14 and TRBJ1-5, with D tentatively TRBD1 (5 bases). Germline V gene sequence: CDR1 SGHDN, CDR2 FVKESK. Trimming left V 2 bases short and J 6 bases short, with 8 bases between. This CDR3 has 13 amino acids. The CDR3 nucleotides are TGTGCCAGCAGCCAAAAAACAGGTCAGCCCCAGCATTTT. This codes for CASSQKTGQPQHF.

V and J are TRBV6-4 and TRBJ1-2; D is unresolved. The CDR3 runs to 18 residues. In germline, CDR1 is MRHNA, CDR2 SNTAGT. V lost 0 bases, J lost 2 bases, and 19 bases lay in between. CDR3 nucleotide sequence: TGTGCCAGCAGTGACTCGAATGGGTCCCCACGACAAAACTATGGCTACACCTTC. Translating it yields CASSDSNGSPRQNYGYTF.